The 2 T cell receptor beta chains presented below share a single source sample, sequenced in a study of blood T cell repertoires in COVID-19. Produced via immunoSEQ multiplex PCR; TCRdb's table is partial and in-frame only. The repertoire includes about 200,000 clones, about 90% of them detected once, and approximately 8.1% sits in the top ten. Source material: PBMCs or T cells enriched from blood (not recorded which). The receptor set was obtained from a young woman who had recovered from COVID-19.

The chain employs TRBV4-2 and TRBJ2-4, with D tentatively TRBD1 (5 bases). The germline CDR1 and CDR2 sequences are LGHNA and YNFKEQ. The V gene lost 0 bases and the J gene lost 3 bases, with 9 bases spanning the gap. CDR3 size: 15 residues. The CDR3 DNA reads TGTGCCAGCAGCCAAGATCAGGGCAGCAAAAACATTCAGTACTTC. Amino acid sequence: CASSQDQGSKNIQYF.

This clone was seen a handful of times. The chain couples TRBV2 to TRBJ2-5; maybe TRBD1 (6 bases). Deletions cut 7 bases from V and 5 bases from J, with 17 bases between. The germline gives CDR1 SNHLY, CDR2 FYNNEI. The CDR3 is 14 amino acids. The CDR3 nucleotides read TGTGCCAGCACGCAGGGGACCATCTGGGAGACCCAGTACTTC. Translated, it gives CASTQGTIWETQYF.